This T cell receptor (beta chain) was captured by sequencing in a study of Graves' ophthalmopathy and Graves' hyperthyroidism. The sequenced template was RNA, covering the TCR beta CDR3 region. First-round RT-PCR relied on HTBI primers, and a second-round multiplex PCR came next. From the multiplex PCR reads, TCRdb called clonotypes with MiXCR, one entry per CDR3 protein. Here the sample spans more than 1,000,000 distinct CDR3 sequences, roughly 35% being singletons. This clonotype was observed a handful of times. V lost 3 bases and J 7 bases, leaving 17 bases between the germline ends. The length of the CDR3 is 14 residues. Germline CDR1 is SGHDT and CDR2 is YYEEEE.

This clonotype was sampled from an adult man with Graves' hyperthyroidism. The sequencing input was peripheral blood or thyroid tissue (not recorded which). The chain has TRBV5-6 and TRBJ2-7; perhaps D is TRBD1 or TRBD2 (6 bases each). The CDR3 region is CASSSTGTWGEQYF. As DNA, the CDR3 is TGTGCCAGCAGCTCTACAGGGACTTGGGGAGAGCAGTACTTC. The full variable domain, rest sourced from reference TRBV5-6 and TRBJ2-7, is DAGVTQSPTHLIKTRGQQVTLRCSPKSGHDTVSWYQQALGQGPQFIFQYYEEEERQRGNFPDRFSGHQFPNYSSELNVNALLLGDSALYLCASSSTGTWGEQYFGPGTRLTVT.